Listed below are T cell receptor beta chains from one sample, sequenced in a study of cytomegalovirus exposure and HLA in healthy donors. Sequencing used immunoSEQ multiplex PCR; TCRdb keeps in-frame clones, though not all of them. This sample carries under 300,000 clones, just over 85% of them seen once, and the ten largest clones take 0.9% to 1.1%. Sequencing input: PBMCs. The origin of the receptors is a woman in her late teens or twenties in good health and CMV-seronegative. CDR3s include the opening cysteine and the closing phenylalanine or tryptophan. A D gene is named only where the DNA matches it firmly. Clone size, where shown, is once, few, many, or a class for clones that have expanded.

TRBJ1-6	NA	NA	TRBV7-2	TGTGCCAGCAGCTTAGTAGGGGTTTCGGGTTCACCCCTCCACTTT	CASSLVGVSGSPLHF
TRBJ1-1	NA	NA	TRBV11-3	TGTGCCAGCAGCCGTACCCCGGAGGAGGCTTTCTTT	CASSRTPEEAFF
TRBJ2-7	NA	NA	TRBV27	TGTGCCAGCAGTCCCAGTAGCGGAGAGCGTACCTACGAGCAGTACTTC	CASSPSSGERTYEQYF
TRBJ2-5	NA	TRBD1	TRBV30	TGTGCCTGGAGTGTACCGACAGGGAAAGAGACCCAGTACTTC	CAWSVPTGKETQYF
TRBJ2-7	NA	NA	TRBV19	TGTGCCAGCCTTGGACAGATCCCCCACGAGCAGTACTTC	CASLGQIPHEQYF
TRBJ2-1	NA	TRBD2	TRBV10-3	TGTGCCATCCGCACTAGCGGACCTTCTTACAATGAGCAGTTCTTC	CAIRTSGPSYNEQFF
TRBJ2-3	NA	NA	TRBV21-1	TGTGCCAGCAGCACCCTAGCGGGGTTCACAGATACGCAGTATTTT	CASSTLAGFTDTQYF
TRBJ1-2	NA	NA	TRBV5-1	TGCGCCAGCAGCTTGGAGGGGGTGGAGAACTATGGCTACACCTTC	CASSLEGVENYGYTF
TRBJ1-2	NA	NA	TRBV6-5	TGTGCCAGCAGTTACTCGACACAGGGCGGTCCCTATGGCTACACCTTC	CASSYSTQGGPYGYTF
TRBJ1-3	NA	TRBD1	TRBV6-8	TGTGCCAGCAGTTACATCCCAAAAGAGTGCACAGGGGAACTAGAAGGAAACACCATATATTTT	CASSYIPKECTGELEGNTIYF
TRBJ1-1	NA	TRBD1	TRBV6-5	TGTGCCAGCAGTTATCAGGGGGCTAACACTGAAGCTTTCTTT	CASSYQGANTEAFF
TRBJ2-3	NA	TRBD2	TRBV29-1	TGCAGCCCCAGTGGGGGGGGAGATACGCAGTATTTT	CSPSGGGDTQYF
TRBJ2-5	once	NA	TRBV5-4	TGTGCCAGCAGCTTGGCTGCCAGGGGCGGGGAGACCCAGTACTTC	CASSLAARGGETQYF
TRBJ2-3	few	TRBD2	TRBV9	TGTGCCAGCAGCGAGGAGCGGGGGAGCACAGATACGCAGTATTTT	CASSEERGSTDTQYF
TRBJ2-1	once	TRBD2	TRBV4-2	TGTGCCAGCAGCCCCCCTAGCGGCTCCTACAATGAGCAGTTCTTC	CASSPPSGSYNEQFF
TRBJ1-6	NA	NA	TRBV25-1	TGTGCCAGCAGTGAATGGCAGGGAAATTCACCCCTCCACTTT	CASSEWQGNSPLHF
TRBJ1-2	NA	TRBD1	TRBV19	TGTGCCAGTAGTACCGCCGGACAGGGCGGCTATGGCTACACCTTC	CASSTAGQGGYGYTF
TRBJ1-4	NA	NA	TRBV4-3	TGCGCCAGCAGCCCCCGCCAGGGAACTAATGAAAAACTGTTTTTT	CASSPRQGTNEKLFF
TRBJ2-7	NA	NA	TRBV11-3	TGTGCCAGCAGCGTATCCAGAGAGCAGTACTTC	CASSVSREQYF
TRBJ2-7	NA	TRBD2	TRBV7-2	TGTGCCAGCAGCTTAAAATGGGGGGGGACTGGAGATTACGAGCAGTACTTC	CASSLKWGGTGDYEQYF
TRBJ2-3	NA	NA	TRBV27	TGTGCCAGCAGTTTATTGACAGGCGTAGGCACAGATACGCAGTATTTT	CASSLLTGVGTDTQYF
TRBJ2-7	NA	NA	TRBV9	TGTGCCAGCAGCGCCCGTAGTAGTTCACAGGGCCCGGAGCAGTACTTC	CASSARSSSQGPEQYF
TRBJ2-1	NA	TRBD2	TRBV5-1	TGCGCCAGCCGGACTAGCGGGCCGTACAATGAGCAGTTCTTC	CASRTSGPYNEQFF
TRBJ2-2	NA	NA	TRBV9	TGTGCCAGCAGCGCTCAAACTAGTCCCAACACCGGGGAGCTGTTTTTT	CASSAQTSPNTGELFF
TRBJ1-4	NA	TRBD1	TRBV5-1	TGCGCCAGCAGCCCCCGGACAGGGGAAGTGGAAAAACTGTTTTTT	CASSPRTGEVEKLFF
TRBJ2-7	NA	NA	TRBV7-6	TGTGCCAGCAGCCCCAACAGAGCCTACGAGCAGTACTTC	CASSPNRAYEQYF
TRBJ2-2	NA	NA	TRBV6-5	TGTGCCAGCGGCGCGTCGAGCGACACCGGGGAGCTGTTTTTT	CASGASSDTGELFF
TRBJ1-1	once	TRBD1	TRBV27	TGTGCCAGCAGCCCCGACAGGGATGCGAACACTGAAGCTTTCTTT	CASSPDRDANTEAFF
TRBJ2-1	NA	TRBD2	TRBV4-3	TGCGCCAGCAGCCAAGGCCCGGGGGGTCCCTACAATGAGCAGTTCTTC	CASSQGPGGPYNEQFF
TRBJ2-1	NA	TRBD2	TRBV7-2	TGTGCCAGCAGTCCCGGGACTAGCGGGAGTGGGGGGTTCTTC	CASSPGTSGSGGFF
TRBJ1-1	NA	TRBD1	TRBV30	TGTGCCTGGAGTGTCCCGCCAGGGGGCGGAGGAGCTTTCTTT	CAWSVPPGGGGAFF
TRBJ2-2	NA	NA	TRBV7-6	TGTGCCAGCAGCTTGAGAGGACAAAACACCGGGGAGCTGTTTTTT	CASSLRGQNTGELFF
TRBJ2-1	NA	TRBD1	TRBV23-1	TGCGCCAGCAGTCCCCCGGGACAGGGGCGGAATGAGCAGTTCTTC	CASSPPGQGRNEQFF